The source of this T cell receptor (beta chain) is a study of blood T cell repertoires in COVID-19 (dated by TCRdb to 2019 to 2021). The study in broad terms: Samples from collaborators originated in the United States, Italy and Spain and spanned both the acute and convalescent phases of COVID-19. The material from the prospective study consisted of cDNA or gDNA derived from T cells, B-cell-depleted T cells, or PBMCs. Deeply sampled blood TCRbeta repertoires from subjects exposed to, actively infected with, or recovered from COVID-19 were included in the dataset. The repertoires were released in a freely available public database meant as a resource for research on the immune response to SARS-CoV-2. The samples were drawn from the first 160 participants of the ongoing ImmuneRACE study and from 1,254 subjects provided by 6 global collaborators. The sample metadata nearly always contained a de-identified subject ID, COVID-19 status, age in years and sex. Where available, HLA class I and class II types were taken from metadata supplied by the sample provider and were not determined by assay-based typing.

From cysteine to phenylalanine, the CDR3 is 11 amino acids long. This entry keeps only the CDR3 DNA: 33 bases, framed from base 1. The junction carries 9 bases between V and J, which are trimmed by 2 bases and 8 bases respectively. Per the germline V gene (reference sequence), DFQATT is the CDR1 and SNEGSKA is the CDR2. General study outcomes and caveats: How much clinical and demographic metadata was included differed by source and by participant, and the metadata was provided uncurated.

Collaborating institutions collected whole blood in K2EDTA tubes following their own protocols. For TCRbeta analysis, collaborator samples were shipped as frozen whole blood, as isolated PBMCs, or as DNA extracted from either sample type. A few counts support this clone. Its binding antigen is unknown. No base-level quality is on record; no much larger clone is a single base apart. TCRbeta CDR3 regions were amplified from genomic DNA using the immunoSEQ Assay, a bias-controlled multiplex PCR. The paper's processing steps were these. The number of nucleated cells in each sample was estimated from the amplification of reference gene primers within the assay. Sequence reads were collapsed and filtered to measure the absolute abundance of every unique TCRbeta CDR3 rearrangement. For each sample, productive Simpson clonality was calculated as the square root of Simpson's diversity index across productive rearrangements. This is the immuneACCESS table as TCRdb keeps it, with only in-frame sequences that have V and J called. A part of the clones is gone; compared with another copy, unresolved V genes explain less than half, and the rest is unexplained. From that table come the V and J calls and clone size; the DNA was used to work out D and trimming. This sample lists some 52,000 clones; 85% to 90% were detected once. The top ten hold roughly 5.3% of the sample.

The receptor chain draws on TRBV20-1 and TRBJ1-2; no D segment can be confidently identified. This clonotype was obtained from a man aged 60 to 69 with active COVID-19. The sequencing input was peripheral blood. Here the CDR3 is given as CSARTLGGYTF. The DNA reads TGCAGTGCTAGAACGCTCGGGGGCTACACCTTC.